The 27 T cell receptor beta chains below all came from one sample that was sequenced in a study of cytomegalovirus exposure and HLA in healthy donors. 13 Jbeta primers and 60 Vbeta primers were used for the PCR. Method: immunoSEQ multiplex PCR; TCRdb's copy keeps in-frame clones and lacks some. The repertoire holds some 100,000 clones, approximately 73% seen once, with over 3.5% in the top ten. Material for sequencing was PBMCs. These receptors were taken from a woman between 45 and 65 years old in good health and CMV-seropositive.

Concerning this clone itself: The junction departs from the called germline gene at one end, perhaps through a read error. The chain joins TRBV7-9 to TRBJ2-3; 8 nucleotides align to TRBD1. CDR3 length: 14 amino acids. CDR1 and CDR2 (germline): SEHNR, FQNEAQ (reference sequence). The CDR3, as DNA: TGTTCCAGCAGCTTGGGGACAGGTGGAGATACGCAGTATTTT. Translation: CSSSLGTGGDTQYF.

V usage is TRBV4-1 and J usage is TRBJ2-5; 7 bases line up with TRBD2. CDR3 length equals 14 residues. V was pared by 3 bases and J by 3 bases, with 4 bases of the junction left unmatched. From germline, CDR1 is MGHRA and CDR2 YSYEKL. This CDR3 is CASSQGRGEETQYF. For the CDR3, the DNA is TGCGCCAGCAGCCAGGGGAGGGGTGAAGAGACCCAGTACTTC.

This chain joins TRBV11-1 and TRBJ2-1, with TRBD2 as a possible D gene (6 bases). The V end lost 4 bases, the J end lost 2 bases, and 15 bases lay between the germline ends. The CDR3 is 16 residues long. Germline-derived CDR1 and CDR2 are SGHAT and FQDESV (reference sequence). In DNA form, the CDR3 reads TGTGCCAGCAGCTCTGGAGGGTCTACGGCCTACAATGAGCAGTTCTTC. Translated: CASSSGGSTAYNEQFF.

The CDR3 spells CASSLVAPNNEQFF. The CDR3, as DNA: TGTGCCAGCAGCTTGGTCGCCCCTAACAATGAGCAGTTCTTC. The J gene is TRBJ2-1, the V gene TRBV5-4; D gene uncertain. This CDR3 contains 14 residues. The germline V gene encodes CDR1 SGHNT and CDR2 YYREEE (reference sequence). The V end was cut by 0 bases, the J end by 5 bases, with 9 bases between.

V and J are TRBV5-4 and TRBJ2-7; 10 bases match TRBD1. Germline V gives CDR1 SGHNT, CDR2 YYREEE (reference sequence). CDR3 length: 15 amino acids. The V gene end was trimmed by 6 bases and the J gene end by 3 bases; junction bases not matched to a gene: 9. Here the CDR3 reads CASTTGGDRGYEQYF. The CDR3 nucleotides read TGTGCCAGCACCACCGGAGGGGACAGGGGCTACGAGCAGTACTTC.

The V call is TRBV30, the J call TRBJ1-1, with 9 nucleotides matching TRBD1. This CDR3 is 14 amino acids long. J was trimmed by 1 base and V by 5 bases; bases with no gene match: 5. Germline V lookup: CDR1 GTSNPN, CDR2 SVGIG (reference sequence). CDR3 sequence reads: CAWCIQGANTEAFF. The CDR3 bases are TGTGCCTGGTGTATACAGGGGGCGAACACTGAAGCTTTCTTT.

V is TRBV7-3 and J is TRBJ2-1; 11 bases are a match to TRBD2. Per the germline V gene, CDR1 is SGHTA and CDR2 is FQGTGA. The CDR3 consists of 18 residues. With 2 bases clipped from V and 6 bases from J, the junction kept 12 bases outside the gene matches. This chain's CDR3 is CASSLGLAGSPTPNEQFF. In DNA form, the CDR3 reads TGTGCCAGCAGCTTAGGACTAGCGGGTTCGCCCACCCCCAATGAGCAGTTCTTC. Complete variable domain (other parts from reference TRBV7-3 and TRBJ2-1): GAGVSQTPSNKVTEKGKYVELRCDPISGHTALYWYRQSLGQGPEFLIYFQGTGAADDSGLPNDRFFAVRPEGSVSTLKIQRTERGDSAVYLCASSLGLAGSPTPNEQFFGPGTRLTVL.

The table lists this clone with a few counts. In nucleotides, the CDR3 is TGTGCCAGCAGCCCGGGGACAGGTCCTTACAATGAGCAGTTCTTC. This translates into CASSPGTGPYNEQFF. V usage is TRBV6-6 and J usage is TRBJ2-1; 8 bases match TRBD1. The CDR3 covers 15 residues. CDR1 MNHNY and CDR2 SVGAGI come from the germline V gene (reference sequence). J lost 4 bases, V lost 6 bases, and 8 bases had no gene match.

This chain uses TRBV16 with TRBJ1-2; no firm D call. Germline V lookup: CDR1 KGHSY, CDR2 FQNENV. The V end lost 1 base, the J end lost 0 bases, and 12 bases lay between the germline ends. This CDR3 contains 16 residues. CDR3 region: CASSQLATQTNYGYTF. CDR3 in DNA: TGTGCCAGCAGCCAATTGGCAACGCAAACTAACTATGGCTACACCTTC.

This clone was counted only a few times. This chain connects TRBV9 to TRBJ2-7, with TRBD2 identical over 7 bases. Germline assignment: CDR1 SGDLS and CDR2 YYNGEE. There are 15 residues in the CDR3. V trimming: 3 bases; J trimming: 2 bases; junction bases outside the gene matches: 8. The CDR3: CASSGSSGPAYEQYF. For the CDR3, the DNA is TGTGCCAGCAGCGGGTCTAGCGGTCCTGCCTACGAGCAGTACTTC.

The chain employs TRBV10-1 and TRBJ2-2, with 8 bases aligning to TRBD2. Germline CDR1 reads WNHNN; CDR2 reads SYGVQD (reference sequence). This CDR3 contains 17 residues. V lost 3 bases, J lost 1 base, and 7 bases stayed unmatched. CDR3 loop: CASSEGRLAMNTGELFF. CDR3 in DNA: TGCGCCAGCAGTGAAGGGAGACTAGCGATGAACACCGGGGAGCTGTTTTTT.

As regards this clone: Germline is not matched at one junction end, which may reflect a read error. V and J are TRBV5-1 and TRBJ2-1; the match to TRBD2 covers 7 bases. Per germline, CDR1 SGHRS and CDR2 YFSETQ. CDR3 length equals 13 residues. As DNA, the CDR3 is TGCGCCACCCGAGGGACTACTTACAGTGAGCAGTTCTTC. Protein product: CATRGTTYSEQFF.

V and J are TRBV18 and TRBJ2-4; a weak D match, TRBD1 (6 bases). The CDR3 is made up of 16 amino acids. Between the trimmed V and J ends, which lost 5 bases and 4 bases, there was a span of 18 bases. Germline V CDR1 and CDR2: KGHSH, LQKENI. The CDR3 reads CASSLSALGAKNIQYF. CDR3 DNA: TGTGCCAGCTCATTATCAGCGTTGGGGGCAAAAAACATTCAGTACTTC.

The chain has TRBV6-6 and TRBJ1-5; possibly TRBD1 for D (5 bases). Looked up from germline, CDR1 is MNHNY and CDR2 is SVGAGI (reference sequence). CDR3 length: 16 amino acids. The ends were cut back, 7 bases at V and 10 bases at J, with 26 bases in the middle. CDR3 amino acids: CASISERDSPIKPQHF. CDR3 in DNA: TGTGCCAGCATTTCGGAAAGGGACTCCCCGATCAAACCCCAGCATTTT.

The rearrangement uses TRBV25-1 and TRBJ2-7, with D perhaps TRBD2 (5 bases). V dropped 3 bases and J dropped 3 bases, with 12 bases sitting between them. Germline V lookup: CDR1 MGHDK, CDR2 SYGVNS. This CDR3 has 14 residues. The CDR3 is CASSDGERVYEQYF. CDR3 nucleotides: TGTGCCAGCAGTGATGGGGAGAGGGTCTACGAGCAGTACTTC.

This chain links TRBV2 with TRBJ2-7; 11 bases agree with TRBD2. This CDR3 has 14 amino acids. The junction had 2 bases not matched to a gene; V was cut back by 7 bases and J by 0 bases. Germline assignment: CDR1 SNHLY and CDR2 FYNNEI. The DNA of the CDR3 is TGTGCCAGCACCGGGACTAGCGGCTCCTACGAGCAGTACTTC. It translates to CASTGTSGSYEQYF.

The chain links TRBV30 to TRBJ1-1, with D hard to call. Trimming pared 3 bases from V and 2 bases from J, leaving 10 bases between. The CDR3 is 13 amino acids. Germline values: CDR1 GTSNPN, CDR2 SVGIG (reference sequence). The CDR3 DNA sequence: TGTGCCTGGAGGGGAGACGCAAACACTGAAGCTTTCTTT. This sequence encodes CAWRGDANTEAFF.

The chain couples TRBV5-1 to TRBJ2-2; TRBD2 aligns across 7 bases. CDR1 and CDR2 from the germline V gene are SGHRS and YFSETQ. The CDR3 runs 16 residues. Trimming at V came to 2 bases and at J to 0 bases, leaving 4 bases not matched to a gene. The CDR3 region is CASSFDAGANTGELFF. The CDR3 DNA sequence: TGCGCCAGCAGCTTCGACGCGGGGGCGAACACCGGGGAGCTGTTTTTT.

The J gene is TRBJ2-5, the V gene TRBV27; 7 positions agree with TRBD2. Germline V gene sequence: CDR1 MNHEY, CDR2 SMNVEV (reference sequence). V lost 3 bases and J lost 5; bases outside the gene matches: 6. There are 14 residues in the CDR3. The chain's CDR3 is CASSFLGGEETQYF. Written as DNA, the CDR3 is TGTGCCAGCAGTTTCTTGGGGGGGGAGGAGACCCAGTACTTC.

This clone was seen a few times. This sequence joins TRBV2 and TRBJ2-1; 8 positions match TRBD2. This CDR3 region has 13 residues. In germline, CDR1 is SNHLY, CDR2 FYNNEI. V gave up 4 bases and J gave up 8 bases; unmatched junction bases: 4. CDR3 in DNA: TGTGCCAGCAGTGTGGGACTAGTCGATGAGCAGTTCTTC. It encodes CASSVGLVDEQFF.

This chain uses TRBV7-6 with TRBJ1-1; 8 nucleotides match TRBD1. Germline V gives CDR1 SGHVS, CDR2 FNYEAQ. The CDR3 runs to 17 residues. V lost 2 bases to trimming and J lost 3 bases; unmatched junction nucleotides: 11. CDR3 bases: TGTGCCAGCAGCTTACGGACAGGGCGGTTTATGGACACTGAAGCTTTCTTT. It yields the protein CASSLRTGRFMDTEAFF. Looking up the rest from reference TRBV7-6 and TRBJ1-1 gives the full variable domain: GAGVSQSPRYKVTKRGQDVALRCDPISGHVSLYWYRQALGQGPEFLTYFNYEAQQDKSGLPNDRFSAERPEGSISTLTIQRTEQRDSAMYRCASSLRTGRFMDTEAFFGQGTRLTVV.

The V call is TRBV4-1, the J call TRBJ2-3; D may be TRBD2 (5 bases). Germline V gene data show CDR1 as MGHRA and CDR2 as YSYEKL. Trimming pared 0 bases from V and 5 bases from J, leaving 12 bases between. The CDR3 covers 15 residues. The CDR3 DNA is TGCGCCAGCAGCCAAGATTCTGTGGCGGGAGATACGCAGTATTTT. Its protein product is CASSQDSVAGDTQYF.

The CDR3: CASSLAGLAFDEQYF. Written as DNA, the CDR3 is TGTGCCAGCAGCTTAGCCGGGCTAGCGTTCGACGAGCAGTACTTC. V usage is TRBV7-6 and J usage is TRBJ2-7; the D gene is possibly TRBD2 (6 bases). Germline V CDR1 and CDR2: SGHVS, FNYEAQ. This CDR3 is 15 amino acids long. Trimming took off 0 bases at V and 5 bases at J, with 14 bases between the two ends.

The chain is built from TRBV9 and TRBJ1-6; 8 nucleotides align to TRBD1. The ends lost 3 bases at V and 6 bases at J; junction bases unmatched: 5. The CDR3 has 15 amino acids. Germline CDR1 SGDLS, CDR2 YYNGEE. DNA for the CDR3: TGTGCCAGCAGCGGGACAGGGACTTCTAATTCACCCCTCCACTTT. Its translation: CASSGTGTSNSPLHF.

This chain joins TRBV4-1 and TRBJ2-1; 10 bases are a match to TRBD2. Germline lookup yields CDR1 MGHRA and CDR2 YSYEKL. J was trimmed by 4 bases and V by 4 bases; bases with no gene match: 7. The CDR3 runs to 16 residues. The CDR3: CASSPERGGKYNEQFF. The CDR3 region has the DNA TGCGCCAGCAGCCCGGAGCGGGGGGGCAAGTACAATGAGCAGTTCTTC.

In this sample, this clone turned up a few times. The genes are TRBV14 and TRBJ2-7, with 9 bases fitting TRBD2. V shed 0 bases, J shed 4 bases, and the junction held 4 bases outside the gene matches. CDR3 length equals 15 residues. Germline CDR1 is SGHDN and CDR2 is FVKESK. The CDR3 coding sequence is TGTGCCAGCAGCCAAGACGGGCTAGCGGGGTACGAGCAGTACTTC. Its translation is CASSQDGLAGYEQYF.

The table lists this clone with a count of one. CDR3 nucleotides: TGTGCCAGTAGTGTCATTAGCGGGATGGCCAATGAGCAGTTCTTC. Residues: CASSVISGMANEQFF. The chain combines TRBV19 with TRBJ2-1; TRBD2 agrees at 8 bases. J gave up 6 bases and V 5 bases, and 9 bases lay outside the gene matches. CDR3 length equals 15 residues. Per the germline V gene, CDR1 is LNHDA and CDR2 is SQIVND (reference sequence).